This section outlines one T cell receptor (beta chain) sequence together with its context. The antigen remains undetermined. The sample is drawn from a study of cytomegalovirus exposure and HLA in healthy donors. Researchers ran the PCR with 60 Vbeta and 13 Jbeta primers. Using immunoSEQ multiplex PCR, the repertoire was profiled, and TCRdb retains in-frame clones only, with some absent. The sample records tens of thousands of clones, roughly 63% being singletons. General observations from the study: Cytomegalovirus status was reportedly diagnosed by the classifier with high specificity and sensitivity. Presence/absence comparisons presumed near-even sequencing depth among donors.

Germline V gives CDR1 MNHEY, CDR2 SVGAGI. The CDR3 runs to 14 residues. Trimming cost V 2 bases and J 9 bases; bases outside gene matches: 9. The chain uses TRBV6-5 and TRBJ2-7, with 8 nucleotides matching TRBD1. Source material: PBMCs. The clonotype originates from a woman in her thirties in good health and CMV-seronegative. In nucleotides, the CDR3 is TGTGCCAGCAGTTACCTTCAGGGGGCAGGGGGGCAGTACTTC. Protein product: CASSYLQGAGGQYF.